The entry below describes one T cell receptor beta chain. Its binding antigen is unknown. Qualities for individual bases were not recorded, and no much larger clone is one base off. This entry belongs to a study of Ad26.COV2.S vaccination and SARS-CoV-2 variants (dated by TCRdb to the early 2020s). For the study in its entirety: Donors in the vaccine arm were drawn from COV1001, a phase I-IIa trial of Ad26.COV2.S in healthy adults that was multicentre, randomized, double-blind and placebo-controlled. Ad26.COV2.S was administered intramuscularly at a dose of 5x10^10 or 1x10^11 viral particles, either as one shot or as two shots given 56 days apart. TCRbeta repertoire sequencing was used to assess the specificity and breadth of SARS-CoV-2-reactive T cell receptors after Ad26.COV2.S vaccination. The TCR-sequenced set comprised approximately 30 samples: approximately 20 Ad26.COV2.S vaccine recipients, 5 placebo recipients and 8 SARS-CoV-2 convalescent individuals. Trial participants were randomized into five groups of five, in which low-dose or high-dose Ad26.COV2.S was given once or twice, or placebo was given on both occasions. Throughout the experiments and outcome assessment, investigators stayed blinded to trial group allocation.

V sheds 7 bases and J sheds 3 bases, leaving 15 bases between their ends. From cysteine to phenylalanine, the CDR3 is 15 amino acids long. Only the CDR3 DNA is retained, 45 bases long and in frame from the first base. CDR1 and CDR2, looked up from the germline V gene, are SNHLY and FYNNEI. Overall results and qualifications from the work: After vaccination, spike-specific CD8+ and CD4+ T cell responses were reported to show substantial breadth. The authors noted that total T cell responses may have been underestimated by the TCR breadth and depth analyses. Vaccine and placebo recipients had comparable non-spike TCR breadth, which fits with the vaccine containing only spike. The study was not powered for comparison of responses between vaccine doses or regimens. Higher spike-specific TCR breadth was observed in Ad26.COV2.S recipients than in placebo recipients (P = 0.0014).

TCRbeta CDR3 regions were sequenced with the immunoSEQ Assay. After extraction, genomic DNA underwent amplification by bias-controlled multiplex PCR, followed by high-throughput sequencing. As for the authors' bioinformatics: To quantify the absolute abundance of each unique TCRbeta CDR3 region, sequences were collapsed and filtered. T cell fraction was estimated by normalization of TCRbeta template counts to usable DNA, with usable DNA being measured through amplification of reference genes present in all nucleated cells. Repertoire TCRs were annotated as SARS-CoV-2-specific when V gene, CDR3 amino acid sequence and J gene were exactly matched to a known reactive TCR set. The reference SARS-CoV-2 TCR set was derived from MIRA and filtered for enrichment in COVID-19-positive ImmuneCODE repertoires, a step that removed public or cross-reactive TCRs. Using the MIRA antigens, annotated TCRs were further analysed by specific ORF or by position within an ORF. Breadth was defined as annotated unique rearrangements over total unique productive rearrangements; depth was the summed frequency of those rearrangements. TCR breadth was compared between groups using two-sided Wilcoxon rank-sum tests. TCRdb re-hosts the immuneACCESS table, in-frame sequences only. Its copies lack some clones; in the studies checked, an unresolved V gene accounts for under half of them, and the cause for the rest is not known. The V and J calls and clone size are taken from that table; D and trimming were inferred from the DNA. A total of some 320,000 clones appear in this sample, roughly 84% of them only once. Of the sample, 1.9% falls within the top ten clones.

The label giving this sample's treatment or condition can be read as: 15 to 20 received Ad26.COV2.S at low or high dose, single or two shots; several received placebo; per-sample allocation not given. For vaccine and placebo recipients, the sequenced repertoires came from samples collected on day 63 after the first injection. In Cohort 1b, about two dozen adults aged 18-55 years were enrolled at a single site in Boston, USA, between 29 July and 7 August 2020. As a vaccine, Ad26.COV2.S was a replication-incompetent adenovirus type 26 vector that expressed a prefusion-stabilized SARS-CoV-2 spike protein derived from the original Wuhan strain.

This sequence uses TRBV2 and TRBJ1-4; TRBD1 is a weak D gene call, 6 bases matching. The specimen was peripheral blood, collected in a trial of Ad26.COV2.S vaccine versus placebo. This clonotype was sampled from a person aged 18-65 years who received the Ad26.COV2.S COVID-19 vaccine or a placebo. The CDR3 region has the sequence CASTLRGAPNEKLFF. In nucleotide form, the sequence is TGTGCCAGCACTCTAAGGGGGGCACCTAATGAAAAACTGTTTTTT.